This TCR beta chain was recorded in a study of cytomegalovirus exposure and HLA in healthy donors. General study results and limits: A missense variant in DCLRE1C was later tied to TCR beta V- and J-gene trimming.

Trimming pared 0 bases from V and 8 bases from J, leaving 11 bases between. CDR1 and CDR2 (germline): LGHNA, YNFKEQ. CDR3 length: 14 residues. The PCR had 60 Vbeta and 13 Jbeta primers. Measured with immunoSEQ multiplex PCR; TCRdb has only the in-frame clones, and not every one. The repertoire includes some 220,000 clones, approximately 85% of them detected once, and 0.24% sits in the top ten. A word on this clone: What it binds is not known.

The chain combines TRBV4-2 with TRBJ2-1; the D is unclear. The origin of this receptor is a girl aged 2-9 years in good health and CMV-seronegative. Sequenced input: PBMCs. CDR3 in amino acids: CASSQEYSFYEQFF. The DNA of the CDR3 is TGTGCCAGCAGCCAAGAGTATAGTTTCTATGAGCAGTTCTTC.